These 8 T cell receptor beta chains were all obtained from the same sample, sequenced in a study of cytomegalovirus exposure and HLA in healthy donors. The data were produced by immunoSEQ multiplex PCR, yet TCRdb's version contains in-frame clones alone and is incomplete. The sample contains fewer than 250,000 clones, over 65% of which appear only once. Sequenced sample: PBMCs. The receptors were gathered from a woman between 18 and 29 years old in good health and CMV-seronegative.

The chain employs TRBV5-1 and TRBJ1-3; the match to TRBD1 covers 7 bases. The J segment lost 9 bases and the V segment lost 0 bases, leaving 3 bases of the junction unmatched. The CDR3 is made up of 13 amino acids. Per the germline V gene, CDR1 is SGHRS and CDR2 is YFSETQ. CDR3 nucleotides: TGCGCCAGCAGCTTGGAGGGGGCGGGCACCATATATTTT. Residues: CASSLEGAGTIYF. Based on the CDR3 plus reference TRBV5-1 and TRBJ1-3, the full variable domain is KAGVTQTPRYLIKTRGQQVTLSCSPISGHRSVSWYQQTPGQGLQFLFEYFSETQRNKGNFPGRFSGRQFSNSRSEMNVSTLELGDSALYLCASSLEGAGTIYFGEGSWLTVV.

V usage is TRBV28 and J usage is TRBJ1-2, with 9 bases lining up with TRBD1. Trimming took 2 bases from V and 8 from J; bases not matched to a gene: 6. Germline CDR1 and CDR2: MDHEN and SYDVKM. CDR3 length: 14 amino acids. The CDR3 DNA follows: TGTGCCAGCAGTTTAGGACAGGGGATGTTGGGCTACACCTTC. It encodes CASSLGQGMLGYTF.

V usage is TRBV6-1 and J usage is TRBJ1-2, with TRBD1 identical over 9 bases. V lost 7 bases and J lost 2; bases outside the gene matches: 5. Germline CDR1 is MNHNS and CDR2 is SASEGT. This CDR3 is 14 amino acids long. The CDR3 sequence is CASIGTGSNYGYTF. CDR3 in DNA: TGTGCCAGCATCGGGACAGGGTCGAACTATGGCTACACCTTC.

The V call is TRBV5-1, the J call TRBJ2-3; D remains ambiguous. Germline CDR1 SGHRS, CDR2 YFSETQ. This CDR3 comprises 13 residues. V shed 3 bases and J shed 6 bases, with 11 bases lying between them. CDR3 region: CASSSQLGDTQYF. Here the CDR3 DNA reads TGCGCCAGCAGCTCCCAACTGGGGGATACGCAGTATTTT.

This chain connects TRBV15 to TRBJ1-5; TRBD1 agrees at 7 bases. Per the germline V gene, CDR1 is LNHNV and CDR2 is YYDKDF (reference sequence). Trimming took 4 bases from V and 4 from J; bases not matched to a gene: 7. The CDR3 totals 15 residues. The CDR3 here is CATSTMDRRNQPQHF. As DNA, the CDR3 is TGTGCCACCAGCACAATGGACAGGCGAAATCAGCCCCAGCATTTT.

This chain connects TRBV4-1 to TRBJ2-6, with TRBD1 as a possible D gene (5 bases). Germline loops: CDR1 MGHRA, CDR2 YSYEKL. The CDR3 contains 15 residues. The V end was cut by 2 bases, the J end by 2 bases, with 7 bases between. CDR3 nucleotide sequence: TGCGCCAGCAGCCAACAGGGAACTGGGGCCAACGTCCTGACTTTC. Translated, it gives CASSQQGTGANVLTF.

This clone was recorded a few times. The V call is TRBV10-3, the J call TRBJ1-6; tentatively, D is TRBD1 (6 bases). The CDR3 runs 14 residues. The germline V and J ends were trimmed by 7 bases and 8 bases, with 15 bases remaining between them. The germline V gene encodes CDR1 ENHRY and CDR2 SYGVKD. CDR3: CAIKPTGEDSPLHF. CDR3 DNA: TGTGCCATCAAACCGACAGGTGAAGATTCACCCCTCCACTTT.

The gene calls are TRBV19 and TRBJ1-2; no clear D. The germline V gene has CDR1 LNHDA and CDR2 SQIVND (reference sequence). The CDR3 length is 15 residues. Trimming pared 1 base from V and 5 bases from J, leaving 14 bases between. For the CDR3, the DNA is TGTGCCAGTAGTATAGCTGATTATCCCAAGTATGGCTACACCTTC. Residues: CASSIADYPKYGYTF.